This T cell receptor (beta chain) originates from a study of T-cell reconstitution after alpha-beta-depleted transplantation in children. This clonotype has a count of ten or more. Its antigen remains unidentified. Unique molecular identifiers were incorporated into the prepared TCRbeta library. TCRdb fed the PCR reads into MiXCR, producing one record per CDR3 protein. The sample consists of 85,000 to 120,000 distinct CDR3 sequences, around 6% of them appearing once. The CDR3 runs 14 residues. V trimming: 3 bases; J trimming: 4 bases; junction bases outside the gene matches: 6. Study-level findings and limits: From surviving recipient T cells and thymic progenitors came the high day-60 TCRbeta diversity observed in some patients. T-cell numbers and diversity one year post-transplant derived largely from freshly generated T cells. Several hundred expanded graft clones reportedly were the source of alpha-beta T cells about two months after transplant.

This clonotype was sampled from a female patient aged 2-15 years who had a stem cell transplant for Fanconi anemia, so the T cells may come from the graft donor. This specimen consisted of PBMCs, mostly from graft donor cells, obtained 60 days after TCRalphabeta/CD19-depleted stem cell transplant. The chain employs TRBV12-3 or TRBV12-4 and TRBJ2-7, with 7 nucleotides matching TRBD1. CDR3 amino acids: CASSFGDSRYEQYF. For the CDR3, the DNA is TGTGCCAGCAGTTTTGGGGACAGTCGTTACGAGCAGTACTTC.